A selection of T cell receptor beta chains follows, all from one sample in a study of blood T cell repertoires in COVID-19. Sequencing used immunoSEQ multiplex PCR; TCRdb keeps in-frame clones, though not all of them. Here the sample spans roughly 81,000 clones, 70% to 90% being singletons. The specimen sequenced was peripheral blood. These receptor sequences come from a man between 70 and 80 years old with active or convalescent COVID-19. Both conserved end residues are part of each CDR3. A D gene is named only where the DNA matches it firmly. Expanded clones are given a class, and other clones once, few, many or no size at all.

>TRBJ1-6|TRBV4-3|NA|TRBD1
CASSQDVGDSGLSPLHF
TGCGCCAGCAGCCAAGATGTAGGGGACAGCGGCCTTTCACCCCTCCACTTT
>TRBJ1-3|TRBV9|NA|NA
CASSVGAQTDFSGNTIYF
TGTGCCAGCAGCGTAGGGGCCCAGACAGACTTCTCTGGAAACACCATATATTTT
>TRBJ2-7|TRBV5-7|few|TRBD1
CASSPSRRGPYEQYF
TGTGCCAGCAGCCCATCGAGAAGGGGGCCCTACGAGCAGTACTTC
>TRBJ1-2|TRBV3-1/TRBV3-2|NA|NA
CASSPIRAGGGYTF
TGTGCCAGCAGTCCTATTCGAGCGGGCGGTGGCTACACCTTC
>TRBJ1-2|TRBV29-1|NA|NA
CSGGQNTNYGYTF
TGCAGCGGGGGGCAGAATACTAACTATGGCTACACCTTC
>TRBJ1-2|TRBV9|NA|TRBD1
CASSVVDTPGGGYTF
TGTGCCAGCAGCGTAGTGGACACTCCAGGGGGGGGCTACACCTTC
>TRBJ2-7|TRBV19|NA|NA
CASSVPQGKQYF
TGTGCCAGTAGTGTACCGCAGGGTAAGCAGTACTTC
>TRBJ2-3|TRBV3-1/TRBV3-2|NA|TRBD2
CASSQALIAGYTDTQYF
TGTGCCAGCAGCCAAGCTCTGATAGCGGGGTACACAGATACGCAGTATTTT
>TRBJ2-1|TRBV18|NA|NA
CASSLVGSGNEQFF
TGTGCCAGCTCCCTGGTTGGTTCGGGGAATGAGCAGTTCTTC
>TRBJ2-7|TRBV6-5|once|NA
CASSYGQEGTYEQYF
TGTGCCAGCAGTTATGGACAGGAGGGTACCTACGAGCAGTACTTC
>TRBJ1-5|TRBV15|once|NA
CATSIRLGNQPQHF
TGTGCCACCAGCATCAGGTTGGGCAATCAGCCCCAGCATTTT